This entry is about one TCR beta chain. This entry belongs to a study of blood T cell repertoires in COVID-19. Study details: Italy, Spain and the United States were the sources of the convalescent and acute COVID-19 samples. PBMCs, B-cell-depleted T cells, or T cells provided the cDNA or gDNA that made up the material.

The germline V and J ends were trimmed by 2 bases and 3 bases, with 11 bases remaining between them. The CDR3 totals 14 residues. Germline V gives CDR1 SGDLS, CDR2 YYNGEE. Original processing methods: Amplified reference gene primers provided the basis for estimating nucleated cell counts. This table comes from immunoSEQ multiplex PCR, and its TCRdb copy is limited to in-frame clones, with some not included. Clonal size and the V and J genes are those of that table, whereas D and trimming came from the DNA. The profile shows fewer than 350,000 clones, 87% of them singletons. Seattle researchers signed up patients amid active infection and tracked them longitudinally.

The TCR sequence derives from a man aged 25-45 years with COVID-19, enrolled during active disease. The source material was peripheral blood. The genes are TRBV9 and TRBJ1-1; D may be TRBD1 (6 bases). CDR3 sequence reads: CASSVDGTHTEAFF. As DNA, the CDR3 is TGTGCCAGCAGCGTCGACGGGACACACACTGAAGCTTTCTTT.